This is a list of T cell receptor beta chains from one sample in a study of T cell responses to AZD1222 COVID-19 vaccine. Using immunoSEQ multiplex PCR, the repertoire was profiled, and TCRdb retains in-frame clones only, with some absent. The table shows 100,000 or so clones, with over 75% occurring only once. Specimen: peripheral blood, collected 28 days after the second AZD1222 dose. The source is an adult who received the AZD1222 COVID-19 vaccine. Each CDR3 is given with its conserved first and last residue. The order of the fields is V gene, D gene, clone size, J gene, CDR3 DNA, CDR3 protein. The D gene is left open where the match is weak. Expanded clones are given a class, and other clones once, few, many or no size at all.

TRBV5-1	TRBD2	-	TRBJ2-1	TGCGCCAGCAAGGGCGGAGCGGGGAGCTACAATGAGCAGTTCTTC	CASKGGAGSYNEQFF
TRBV6-6	-	-	TRBJ2-1	TGTGCCAGCAGTTACTCTTGGGCGAATGAGCAGTTCTTC	CASSYSWANEQFF
TRBV29-1	TRBD2	-	TRBJ2-7	TGCAGCGCCTTAGCGGGTCCCTACGAGCAGTACTTC	CSALAGPYEQYF
TRBV10-2	-	-	TRBJ2-5	TGCGCCAGCAGCACGCCTCAGGGATCGGTTCGAGAGACCCAGTACTTC	CASSTPQGSVRETQYF
TRBV19	-	-	TRBJ1-1	TGTGCCAGTAGTGCCAGTGGGTTGGTGACTGAAGCTTTCTTT	CASSASGLVTEAFF
TRBV19	-	once	TRBJ1-6	TGTGCCAGTAGTCCGACAAGTTATAATTCACCCCTCCACTTT	CASSPTSYNSPLHF
TRBV30	-	-	TRBJ1-1	TGTGCCTGGGATATCGACTGGGACACTGAAGCTTTCTTT	CAWDIDWDTEAFF
TRBV3-1/TRBV3-2	TRBD2	few	TRBJ2-1	TGTGCCAGCAGCCAGTGGGCTAGCGGGGGTTATGAGCAGTTCTTC	CASSQWASGGYEQFF
TRBV7-9	TRBD1	-	TRBJ1-2	TGTGCCAGCAGCGGGACAGCTAACTATGGCTACACCTTC	CASSGTANYGYTF
TRBV7-9	TRBD2	-	TRBJ2-2	TGTGCCAGCAGCTACTGGGGGACTAGCGGAAACACCGGGGAGCTGTTTTTT	CASSYWGTSGNTGELFF
TRBV3-1/TRBV3-2	-	-	TRBJ1-3	TGTGCCAGCAGCCAAGTAGCCAGTCCTGGAAACACCATATATTTT	CASSQVASPGNTIYF
TRBV5-4	TRBD2	-	TRBJ2-7	TGTGCCAGCAGCTTGGGCCTAGCGGGAGGAAGCGAGCAGTACTTC	CASSLGLAGGSEQYF
TRBV12-3/TRBV12-4	-	-	TRBJ1-5	TGTGCCAGCAGTCCCCCGGTTGGGCAGCCCCAGCATTTT	CASSPPVGQPQHF
TRBV7-2	TRBD2	few	TRBJ2-7	TGTGCCAGCAGCTGGGCGGAGGCTAGCGGTTCCTACGAGCAGTACTTC	CASSWAEASGSYEQYF
TRBV5-8	TRBD1	few	TRBJ1-5	TGTGCCAGCAGCTTGGGTGGACAGGCGTATGGGCCCCAGCATTTT	CASSLGGQAYGPQHF
TRBV4-3	TRBD2	few	TRBJ2-2	TGCGCCAGCAGCCAAGTGGCAACTAGCGGCACCGGGGAGCTGTTTTTT	CASSQVATSGTGELFF